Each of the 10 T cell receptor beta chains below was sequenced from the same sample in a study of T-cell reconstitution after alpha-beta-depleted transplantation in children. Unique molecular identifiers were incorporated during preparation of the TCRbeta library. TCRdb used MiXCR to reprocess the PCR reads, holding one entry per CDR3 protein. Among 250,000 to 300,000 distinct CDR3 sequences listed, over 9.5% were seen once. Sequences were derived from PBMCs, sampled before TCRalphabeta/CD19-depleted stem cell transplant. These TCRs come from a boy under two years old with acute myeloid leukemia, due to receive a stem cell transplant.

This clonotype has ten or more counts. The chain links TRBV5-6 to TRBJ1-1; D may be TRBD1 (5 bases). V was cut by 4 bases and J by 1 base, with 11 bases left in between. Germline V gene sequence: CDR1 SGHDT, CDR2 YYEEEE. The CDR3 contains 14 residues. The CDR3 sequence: CASSLRTGNTEAFF. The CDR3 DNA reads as TGTGCCAGCAGCCTCCGCACAGGGAACACTGAAGCTTTCTTT. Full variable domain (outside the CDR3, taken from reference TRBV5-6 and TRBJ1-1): DAGVTQSPTHLIKTRGQQVTLRCSPKSGHDTVSWYQQALGQGPQFIFQYYEEEERQRGNFPDRFSGHQFPNYSSELNVNALLLGDSALYLCASSLRTGNTEAFFGQGTRLTVV.

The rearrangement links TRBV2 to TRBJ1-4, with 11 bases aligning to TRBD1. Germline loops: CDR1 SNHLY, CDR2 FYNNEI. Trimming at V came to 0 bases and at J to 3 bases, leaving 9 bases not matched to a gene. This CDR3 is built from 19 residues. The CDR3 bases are TGTGCCAGCAGTGAAGCGTTCAGGACAGGGGGCGCGGCTAATGAAAAACTGTTTTTT. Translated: CASSEAFRTGGAANEKLFF.

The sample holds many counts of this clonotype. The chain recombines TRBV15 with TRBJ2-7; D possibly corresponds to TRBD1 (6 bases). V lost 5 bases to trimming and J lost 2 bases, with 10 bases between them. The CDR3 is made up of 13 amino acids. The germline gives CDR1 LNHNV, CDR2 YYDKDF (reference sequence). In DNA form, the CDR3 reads TGTGCCACCAGCGACGGACAGACCTACGAGCAGTACTTC. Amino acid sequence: CATSDGQTYEQYF.

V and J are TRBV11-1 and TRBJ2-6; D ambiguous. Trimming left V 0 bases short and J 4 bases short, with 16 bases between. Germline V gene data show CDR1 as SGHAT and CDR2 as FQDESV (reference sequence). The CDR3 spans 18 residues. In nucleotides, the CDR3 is TGTGCCAGCAGCTTAGCGACGGGTAGGAAGAACGGGGCCAACGTCCTGACTTTC. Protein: CASSLATGRKNGANVLTF.

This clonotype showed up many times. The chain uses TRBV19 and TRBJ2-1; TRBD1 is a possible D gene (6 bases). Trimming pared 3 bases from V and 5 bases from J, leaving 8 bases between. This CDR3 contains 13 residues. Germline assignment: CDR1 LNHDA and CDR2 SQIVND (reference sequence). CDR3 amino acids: CASSMNRDNEQFF. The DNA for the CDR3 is TGTGCCAGTAGTATGAACAGGGACAATGAGCAGTTCTTC.

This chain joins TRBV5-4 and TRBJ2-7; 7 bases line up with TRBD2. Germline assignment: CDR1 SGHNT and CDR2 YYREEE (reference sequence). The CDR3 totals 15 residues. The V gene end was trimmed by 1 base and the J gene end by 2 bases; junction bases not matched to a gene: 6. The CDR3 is CASSLRASGTYEQYF. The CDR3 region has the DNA TGTGCCAGCAGCTTGAGGGCTAGCGGCACCTACGAGCAGTACTTC.

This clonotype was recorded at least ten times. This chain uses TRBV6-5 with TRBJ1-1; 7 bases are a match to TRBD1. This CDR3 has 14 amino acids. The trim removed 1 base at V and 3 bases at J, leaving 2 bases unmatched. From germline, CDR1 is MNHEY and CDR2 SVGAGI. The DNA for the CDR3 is TGTGCCAGCAGTTACTTCAGGGGGGACACTGAAGCTTTCTTT. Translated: CASSYFRGDTEAFF.

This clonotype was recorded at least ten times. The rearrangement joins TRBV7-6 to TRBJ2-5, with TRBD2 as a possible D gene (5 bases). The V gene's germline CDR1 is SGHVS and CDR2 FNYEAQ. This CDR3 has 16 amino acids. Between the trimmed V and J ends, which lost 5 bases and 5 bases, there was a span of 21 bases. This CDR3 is CASSPPDFGVWETQYF. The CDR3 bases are TGTGCCAGCAGCCCCCCCGATTTCGGGGTGTGGGAGACCCAGTACTTC.

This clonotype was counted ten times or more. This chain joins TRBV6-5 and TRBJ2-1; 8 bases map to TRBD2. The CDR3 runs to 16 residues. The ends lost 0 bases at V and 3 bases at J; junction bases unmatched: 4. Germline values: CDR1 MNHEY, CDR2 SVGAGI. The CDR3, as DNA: TGTGCCAGCAGTTACTCGGGTCGGGGGGGCTACAATGAGCAGTTCTTC. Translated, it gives CASSYSGRGGYNEQFF.

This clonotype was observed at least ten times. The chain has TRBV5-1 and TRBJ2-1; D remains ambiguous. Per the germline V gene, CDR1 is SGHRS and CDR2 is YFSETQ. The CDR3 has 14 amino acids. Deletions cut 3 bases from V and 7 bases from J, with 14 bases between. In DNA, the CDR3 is TGCGCCAGCAGCTGGACGGCCGTGGGTAATGAGCAGTTCTTC. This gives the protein CASSWTAVGNEQFF.